This T cell receptor beta chain was obtained from a study of regulatory T cells in long-lasting Graves disease. Study-level background: Patients newly diagnosed with Graves' had been on antithyroid drugs for under 3 months.

Construction of TCR beta libraries relied on iRepertoire HTBI primers and on Arm-PCR targeting CDR3 regions. Authors' methods: Looking across samples, the authors found under 70 TRBV and 14 to 15 TRBJ segments. TCRdb re-derived calls from the multiplex PCR reads in MiXCR, one entry per CDR3 protein. These V and J calls are TCRdb output, not the study's own analysis. The profile shows roughly 410,000 distinct CDR3 sequences, over 12% of them singletons. With 3 bases clipped from V and 0 bases from J, the junction kept 5 bases outside the gene matches. Germline V gene sequence: CDR1 SGHNT, CDR2 YENEEA. The CDR3 contains 16 residues. Time point reported: newly diagnosed GD, antithyroid drugs for less than 3 months. The TCR library was made from RNA that had been extracted from PBMCs in TRIzol. Findings and caveats of the study: Public clonotype sharing was higher in persistent than newly diagnosed patients.

The sample holds many counts of this clonotype. The antigen remains unidentified. This sample also belongs to another study, concerning T cells in Graves' hyperthyroidism and ophthalmopathy.

Sequencing was performed on peripheral blood mononuclear cells (PBMCs), taken at new diagnosis, from a patient treated with antithyroid drugs. V is TRBV11-3 and J is TRBJ2-7, with 10 bases aligning to TRBD2. The TCR sequence derives from a woman between 35 and 50 years old with Graves disease. CDR3 in amino acids: CASSLRLAGASYEQYF. CDR3 DNA: TGTGCCAGCAGCTTGAGGCTAGCGGGAGCCTCCTACGAGCAGTACTTC.